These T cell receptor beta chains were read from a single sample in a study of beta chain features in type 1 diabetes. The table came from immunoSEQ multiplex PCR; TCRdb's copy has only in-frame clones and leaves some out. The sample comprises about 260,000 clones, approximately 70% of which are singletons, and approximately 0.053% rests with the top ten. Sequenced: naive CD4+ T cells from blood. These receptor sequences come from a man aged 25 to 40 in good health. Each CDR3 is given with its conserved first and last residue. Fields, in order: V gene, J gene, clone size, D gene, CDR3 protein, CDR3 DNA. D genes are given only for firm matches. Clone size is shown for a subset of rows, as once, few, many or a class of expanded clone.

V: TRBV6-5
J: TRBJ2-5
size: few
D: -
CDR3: CASSRDGTQETQYF
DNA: TGTGCCAGCAGTCGCGACGGGACACAAGAGACCCAGTACTTC

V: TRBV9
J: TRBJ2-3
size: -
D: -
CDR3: CASSEGGVTDTQYF
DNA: TGTGCCAGCAGCGAAGGCGGGGTCACAGATACGCAGTATTTT

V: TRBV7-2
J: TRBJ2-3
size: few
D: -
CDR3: CASSTGTQRTDTQYF
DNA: TGTGCCAGCAGCACCGGGACTCAACGCACAGATACGCAGTATTTT

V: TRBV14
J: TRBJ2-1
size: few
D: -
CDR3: CASSQVDGVGVEQFF
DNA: TGTGCCAGCAGCCAAGTTGACGGGGTGGGGGTTGAGCAGTTCTTC

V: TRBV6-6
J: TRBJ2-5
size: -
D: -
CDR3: CASSRTGPETQYF
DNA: TGTGCCAGCAGCCGGACGGGTCCAGAGACCCAGTACTTC

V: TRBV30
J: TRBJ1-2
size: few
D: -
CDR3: CAWRPGEYGYTF
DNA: TGTGCCTGGAGGCCAGGGGAATATGGCTACACCTTC

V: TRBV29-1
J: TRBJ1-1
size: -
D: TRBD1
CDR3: CSIGQGNTEAFF
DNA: TGCAGCATCGGACAGGGGAACACTGAAGCTTTCTTT

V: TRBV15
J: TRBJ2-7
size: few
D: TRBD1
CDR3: CATSRDPGQSSHEQYF
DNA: TGTGCCACCAGCAGAGATCCGGGACAGAGTTCCCACGAGCAGTACTTC

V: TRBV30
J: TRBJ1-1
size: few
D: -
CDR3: CAWSLVTEAFF
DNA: TGTGCCTGGAGTCTAGTCACTGAAGCTTTCTTT

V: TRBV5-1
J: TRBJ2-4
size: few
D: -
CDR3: CASSPRPILAKNIQYF
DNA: TGCGCCAGCAGCCCGAGACCCATCCTAGCCAAAAACATTCAGTACTTC

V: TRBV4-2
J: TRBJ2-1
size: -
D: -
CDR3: CASSHPTQNPFF
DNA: TGTGCCAGCAGCCATCCTACACAAAATCCGTTCTTC

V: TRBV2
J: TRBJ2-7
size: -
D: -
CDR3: CASSREVQYF
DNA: TGTGCCAGCAGTAGGGAGGTGCAGTACTTC

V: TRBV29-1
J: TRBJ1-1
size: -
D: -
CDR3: CSVRMVSIEAFF
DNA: TGCAGCGTTAGGATGGTGTCAATAGAAGCTTTCTTT

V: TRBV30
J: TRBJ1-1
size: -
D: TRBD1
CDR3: CAWRGDRANTEAFF
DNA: TGTGCCTGGAGGGGAGACAGGGCGAACACTGAAGCTTTCTTT